The 17 T cell receptor beta chains below come from one sample, sequenced in a study of identical twins. TCRdb re-derived calls from the 5' RACE reads in MiXCR, one entry per CDR3 protein. The profile shows 500,000 to 650,000 distinct CDR3 sequences, around 7.5% of them singletons. These data also formed part of another study, on yellow fever vaccine responses in identical twins.

The material sequenced was PBMCs. These TCRs come from a young woman in good health.

This clonotype was detected ten times or more. The chain uses TRBV3-1 and TRBJ1-2; no definite D call. The CDR3 loop spans 13 amino acids. Germline V gene data show CDR1 as LGHDT and CDR2 as YNNKEL (reference sequence). Deletions cut 0 bases from V and 3 bases from J, with 5 bases between. The CDR3 coding sequence is TGTGCCAGCAGCCAAGAGGAATACTATGGCTACACCTTC. Encoded protein: CASSQEEYYGYTF.

This clonotype was seen many times. The chain carries TRBV5-1 and TRBJ1-4; weak D call: TRBD1 (5 bases). The CDR3 has 14 amino acids. Trimming stripped 0 bases from V and 4 bases from J, with 7 bases between. Germline V gives CDR1 SGHRS, CDR2 YFSETQ. As DNA, the CDR3 is TGCGCCAGCAGCTTGGACAGGCTTAATGAAAAACTGTTTTTT. Protein product: CASSLDRLNEKLFF. The full variable domain, its missing parts supplied by reference TRBV5-1 and TRBJ1-4, is KAGVTQTPRYLIKTRGQQVTLSCSPISGHRSVSWYQQTPGQGLQFLFEYFSETQRNKGNFPGRFSGRQFSNSRSEMNVSTLELGDSALYLCASSLDRLNEKLFFGSGTQLSVL.

This clonotype was counted only a few times. V gene TRBV11-2 combines with J gene TRBJ2-7; TRBD1 matches at 10 bases. J lost 2 bases, V lost 3 bases, and 4 bases had no gene match. Germline CDR1 reads SGHAT; CDR2 reads FQNNGV. This CDR3 contains 15 residues. In nucleotides, the CDR3 is TGTGCCAGCAGCTTCACCGGGACAGGGGCCTACGAGCAGTACGTC. It yields the protein CASSFTGTGAYEQYV.

This clonotype was detected only a few times. The gene calls are TRBV3-1 and TRBJ1-2; 9 positions match TRBD1. From germline, CDR1 is LGHDT and CDR2 YNNKEL (reference sequence). The CDR3 contains 15 residues. V shed 0 bases, J shed 5 bases, and the junction held 4 bases outside the gene matches. CDR3 sequence: CASSQEGQGRYGYTF. CDR3 nucleotide sequence: TGTGCCAGCAGCCAAGAGGGACAGGGACGATATGGCTACACCTTC.

The chain employs TRBV12-3 or TRBV12-4 and TRBJ2-5; 12 bases are a match to TRBD2. The trim removed 1 base at V and 3 bases at J, leaving 3 bases unmatched. The CDR3 covers 16 residues. The CDR3, as DNA: TGTGCCAGCAGTTTAGGGAGACTAGCGGGAGAAGAGACCCAGTACTTC. Encoded protein: CASSLGRLAGEETQYF.

In this sample, this clonotype turned up many times. One end of the junction fails to match germline, which may point to a read error. V and J are TRBV5-1 and TRBJ2-1; TRBD2 might be the D (7 bases). Germline V CDR1 and CDR2: SGHRS, YFSETQ. The CDR3 spans 16 residues. CDR3 nucleotide sequence: TGTGCCAGCAGCTTAGGGGGGGGTAGATCCTACAATGAGCAGTTCTTC. Encoded protein: CASSLGGGRSYNEQFF.

In the case of this clonotype: This could be a read error, since a much larger clone is one nucleotide away. The chain recombines TRBV3-1 with TRBJ1-1, with D tentatively TRBD1 (6 bases). Germline V gives CDR1 LGHDT, CDR2 YNNKEL (reference sequence). Between the trimmed V and J ends, which lost 1 base and 12 bases, there was a span of 21 bases. This CDR3 spans 15 amino acids. This chain's CDR3 is CASSQAQRGHRETFF. The CDR3 DNA is TGTGCCAGCAGCCAAGCCCAACGGGGCCACAGGGAGACTTTCTTT.

This clonotype was observed many times. The chain uses TRBV20-1 and TRBJ2-7, with 9 nucleotides matching TRBD2. This CDR3 contains 14 residues. CDR1 and CDR2 (germline): DFQATT, SNEGSKA (reference sequence). The V and J ends lost 4 bases and 0 bases, in that order; junction bases with no gene match: 4. The CDR3 DNA sequence: TGCAGTGCTACCCGACTAGCGGACTCCTACGAGCAGTACTTC. Protein sequence: CSATRLADSYEQYF.

J is TRBJ1-2 and V is TRBV27, with 8 bases lining up with TRBD1. The CDR3 spans 14 residues. The J segment lost 6 bases and the V segment lost 3 bases, leaving 6 bases of the junction unmatched. Germline CDR1 is MNHEY and CDR2 is SMNVEV (reference sequence). The chain's CDR3 is CASSLKRQGHGYTF. The CDR3 DNA reads TGTGCCAGCAGTTTGAAGAGACAGGGGCATGGCTACACCTTC.

The V call is TRBV5-1, the J call TRBJ2-7, with TRBD1 as a possible D gene (6 bases). The length of the CDR3 is 12 residues. Trimming pared 5 bases from V and 5 bases from J, leaving 11 bases between. Germline V gene sequence: CDR1 SGHRS, CDR2 YFSETQ. The CDR3, as DNA: TGCGCCAGCAGAGGGGGAGTTGACGAGCAGTACTTC. Its translation is CASRGGVDEQYF.

CDR3 DNA sequence: TGCAGCGTTGGGCGTTGGGACAGGGAAGAGACCCAGTACTTC. This sequence encodes CSVGRWDREETQYF. V is TRBV29-1 and J is TRBJ2-5; 9 bases fit TRBD1. Germline assignment: CDR1 SQVTM and CDR2 ANQGSEA. This CDR3 has 14 amino acids. The junction had 6 bases not matched to a gene; V was cut back by 4 bases and J by 3 bases.

This clonotype was detected ten times or more. The CDR3 DNA reads as TGTGCCAGCTCACCCACTAGCGCCAACACCGGGGAGCTGTTTTTT. This gives the protein CASSPTSANTGELFF. This chain joins TRBV18 and TRBJ2-2; 7 nucleotides line up with TRBD2. The CDR3 has 15 amino acids. Per germline, CDR1 KGHSH and CDR2 LQKENI. V lost 3 bases to trimming and J lost 2 bases; unmatched junction nucleotides: 3.

The sample holds many counts of this clonotype. The rearrangement uses TRBV7-9 and TRBJ2-2, with D possibly TRBD1 on 5 matching bases. Germline V lookup: CDR1 SEHNR, CDR2 FQNEAQ (reference sequence). The CDR3 sequence is 15 residues long. Deletions cut 4 bases from V and 4 bases from J, with 13 bases between. CDR3 amino acids: CASSSLGPSTGELFF. The CDR3 nucleotides read TGTGCCAGCAGCTCCTTGGGGCCGAGCACCGGGGAGCTGTTTTTT.

This sequence joins TRBV10-3 and TRBJ2-1, with TRBD1 identical over 10 bases. With 1 base clipped from V and 5 bases from J, the junction kept 5 bases outside the gene matches. Germline CDR1 reads ENHRY; CDR2 reads SYGVKD. CDR3 length: 16 amino acids. CDR3 protein: CAISELPGQGHNEQFF. CDR3 nucleotides: TGTGCCATCAGTGAGTTACCGGGACAGGGGCACAATGAGCAGTTCTTC.

Many counts were recorded for this clonotype. This rearrangement joins TRBV4-1 to TRBJ2-1; 10 positions match TRBD2. The CDR3 covers 15 residues. Unmatched junction bases numbered 6, after V lost 1 base and J lost 9 bases. Germline V lookup: CDR1 MGHRA, CDR2 YSYEKL. The CDR3, as DNA: TGCGCCAGCAGCCAAGTGGCTAGCGGGGGTAGTGAGCAGTTCTTC. Translation gives CASSQVASGGSEQFF.

This clonotype was seen repeatedly, ten times or more. The V gene is TRBV28, the J gene TRBJ2-1, with D hard to call. CDR3 size: 10 residues. Trimming removed 8 bases from V and 5 bases from J, with 4 bases in between. CDR1 is MDHEN and CDR2 is SYDVKM in the germline V gene. DNA for the CDR3: TGTGCCAGCTATAACAATGAGCAGTTCTTC. Encoded protein: CASYNNEQFF.

The J gene is TRBJ2-5, the V gene TRBV28; 11 positions match TRBD2. Germline trimming cut 6 bases from V and 2 bases from J; bases unmatched to any gene: 5. There are 15 residues in the CDR3. Germline V gene sequence: CDR1 MDHEN, CDR2 SYDVKM. The chain's CDR3 is CASRVAGGAQETQYF. In nucleotides, the CDR3 is TGTGCCAGCAGGGTAGCGGGAGGGGCTCAAGAGACCCAGTACTTC.